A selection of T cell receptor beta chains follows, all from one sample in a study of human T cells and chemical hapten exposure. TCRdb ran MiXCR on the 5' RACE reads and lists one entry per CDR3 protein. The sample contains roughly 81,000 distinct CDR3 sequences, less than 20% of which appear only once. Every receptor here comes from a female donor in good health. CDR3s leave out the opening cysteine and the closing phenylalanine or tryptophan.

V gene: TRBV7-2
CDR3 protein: ASSLGTESPLH

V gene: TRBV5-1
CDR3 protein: ASSQGEGGEQY

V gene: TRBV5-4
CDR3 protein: ASINNLEGAQAF

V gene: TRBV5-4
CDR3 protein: ASSLKGASGANVLT

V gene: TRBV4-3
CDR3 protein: ASSQDVGAGVTGELF

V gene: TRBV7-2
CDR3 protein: ASSFSDTQY

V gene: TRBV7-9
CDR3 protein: ASSYSQDTIY

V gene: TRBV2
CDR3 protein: ASSSTGGARGSPLH

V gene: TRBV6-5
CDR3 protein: ASSVTGPGGELF

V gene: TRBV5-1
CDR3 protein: ASNVSPDRVESGYT

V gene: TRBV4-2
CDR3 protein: ASSQDGSGANVLT

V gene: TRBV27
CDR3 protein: ASSGRGQPQH

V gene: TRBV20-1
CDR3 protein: SARDGTGSTEAF

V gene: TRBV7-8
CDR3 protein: ASSSRTAGTNTEAF

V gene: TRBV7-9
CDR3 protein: ASSLVGTVQETQY

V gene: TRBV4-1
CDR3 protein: ASSGRGYAGEETQY

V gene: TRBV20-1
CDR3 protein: SAVGGGTNYGYT

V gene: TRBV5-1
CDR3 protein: ASTPQGGGTDTQY

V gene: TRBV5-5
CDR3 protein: ASSYLAGGGETQY

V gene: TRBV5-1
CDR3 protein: ASSLNPTNEKLF

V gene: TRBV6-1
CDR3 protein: ASSEATDTEAF

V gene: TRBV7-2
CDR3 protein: ASSLEGQLTYGYT

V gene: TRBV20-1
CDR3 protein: SARSPGGPDTQY

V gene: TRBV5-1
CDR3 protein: ASSPGDRYITGELF

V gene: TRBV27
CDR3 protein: ASSSGGKRYEQY